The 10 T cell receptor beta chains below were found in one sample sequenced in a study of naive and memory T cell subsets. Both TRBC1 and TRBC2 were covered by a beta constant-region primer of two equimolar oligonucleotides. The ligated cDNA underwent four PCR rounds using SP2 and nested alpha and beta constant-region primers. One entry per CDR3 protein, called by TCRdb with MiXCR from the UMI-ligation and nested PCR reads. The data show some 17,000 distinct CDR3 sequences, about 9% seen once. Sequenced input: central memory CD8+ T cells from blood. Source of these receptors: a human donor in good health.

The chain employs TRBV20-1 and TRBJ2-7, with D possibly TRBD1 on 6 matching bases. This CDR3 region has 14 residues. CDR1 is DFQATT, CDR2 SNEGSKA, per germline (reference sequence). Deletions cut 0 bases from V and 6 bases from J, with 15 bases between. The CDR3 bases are TGCAGTGCTAGAGAGACAGGTCGGTCGGGCGAGCAGTACTTC. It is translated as CSARETGRSGEQYF.

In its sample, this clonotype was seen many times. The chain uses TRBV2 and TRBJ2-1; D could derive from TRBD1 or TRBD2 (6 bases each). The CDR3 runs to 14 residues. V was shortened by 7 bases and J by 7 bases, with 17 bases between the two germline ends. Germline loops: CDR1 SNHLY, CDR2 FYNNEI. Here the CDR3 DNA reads TGTGCCAGCAATAAGCCGGGGGCCACGAATGAGCAGTTCTTC. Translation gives CASNKPGATNEQFF.

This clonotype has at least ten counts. The CDR3 DNA reads as TGTGCCACCTGGACTAGCGGGGATACGCAGTATTTT. Translated: CATWTSGDTQYF. The chain uses TRBV6-2 or TRBV6-3 and TRBJ2-3; TRBD2 agrees at 11 bases. Germline V CDR1 and CDR2: MNHEY, SVGEGT. V lost 10 bases, J lost 6 bases, and 3 bases stayed unmatched. The CDR3 runs 12 residues.

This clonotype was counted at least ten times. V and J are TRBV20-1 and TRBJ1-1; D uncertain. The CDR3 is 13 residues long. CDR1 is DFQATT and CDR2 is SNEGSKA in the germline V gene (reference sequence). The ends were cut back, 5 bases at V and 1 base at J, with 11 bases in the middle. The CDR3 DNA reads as TGCAGTGCTCCCATTATTCAGAACACTGAAGCTTTCTTT. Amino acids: CSAPIIQNTEAFF.

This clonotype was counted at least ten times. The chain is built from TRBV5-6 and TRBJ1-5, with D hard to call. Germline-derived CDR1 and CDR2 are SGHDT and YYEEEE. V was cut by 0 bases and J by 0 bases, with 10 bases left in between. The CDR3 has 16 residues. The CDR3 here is CASSLGLTYSNQPQHF. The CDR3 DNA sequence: TGTGCCAGCAGCTTGGGGCTTACCTATAGCAATCAGCCCCAGCATTTT. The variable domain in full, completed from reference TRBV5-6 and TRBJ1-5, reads DAGVTQSPTHLIKTRGQQVTLRCSPKSGHDTVSWYQQALGQGPQFIFQYYEEEERQRGNFPDRFSGHQFPNYSSELNVNALLLGDSALYLCASSLGLTYSNQPQHFGDGTRLSIL.

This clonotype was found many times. CDR3 protein: CAWTLGEAASPLHF. The CDR3 nucleotides are TGTGCCTGGACCTTGGGTGAGGCTGCTTCACCCCTCCACTTT. This sequence joins TRBV30 and TRBJ1-6; D is uncertain. V gave up 4 bases and J gave up 9 bases, with 16 bases separating them. Germline CDR1 reads GTSNPN; CDR2 reads SVGIG (reference sequence). This CDR3 has 14 amino acids.

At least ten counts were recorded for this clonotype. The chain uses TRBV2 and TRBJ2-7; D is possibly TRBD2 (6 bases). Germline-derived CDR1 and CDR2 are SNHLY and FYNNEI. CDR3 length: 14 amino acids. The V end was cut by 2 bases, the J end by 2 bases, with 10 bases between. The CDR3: CASSESGVTYEQYF. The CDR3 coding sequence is TGTGCCAGCAGTGAATCGGGAGTCACCTACGAGCAGTACTTC.

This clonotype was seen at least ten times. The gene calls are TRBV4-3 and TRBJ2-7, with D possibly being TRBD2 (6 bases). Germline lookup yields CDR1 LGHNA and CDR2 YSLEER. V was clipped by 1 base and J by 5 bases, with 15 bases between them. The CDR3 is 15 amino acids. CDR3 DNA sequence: TGCGCCAGCAGCCAAGCGGGCGGGATTTTCGACGAGCAGTACTTC. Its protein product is CASSQAGGIFDEQYF.

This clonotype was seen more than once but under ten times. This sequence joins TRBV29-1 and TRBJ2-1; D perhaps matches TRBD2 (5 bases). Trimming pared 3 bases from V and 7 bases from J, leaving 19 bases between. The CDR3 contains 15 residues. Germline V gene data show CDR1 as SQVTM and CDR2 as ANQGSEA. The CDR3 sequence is CSVEGADPFPNEQFF. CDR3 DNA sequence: TGCAGCGTTGAGGGAGCGGACCCCTTTCCGAATGAGCAGTTCTTC.

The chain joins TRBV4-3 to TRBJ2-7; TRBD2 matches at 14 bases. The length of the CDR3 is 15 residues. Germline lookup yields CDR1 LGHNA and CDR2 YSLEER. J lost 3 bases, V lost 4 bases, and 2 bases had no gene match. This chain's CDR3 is CASSPGLAGGYEQYF. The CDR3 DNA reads TGCGCCAGCAGCCCCGGACTAGCGGGGGGCTACGAGCAGTACTTC.